This T cell receptor (beta chain) was observed in a study of T cell responses to AZD1222 COVID-19 vaccine. V dropped 5 bases and J dropped 9 bases, with 18 bases sitting between them. The CDR3 runs to 15 residues. CDR1 SGHRS and CDR2 YFSETQ come from the germline V gene. Using immunoSEQ multiplex PCR, the repertoire was profiled, and TCRdb retains in-frame clones only, with some absent. The data show under 200,000 clones, more than 80% seen once. The receptor was derived from an adult in good health. The specimen comprised peripheral blood, sampled on day 0 of AZD1222 vaccination. The chain employs TRBV5-1 and TRBJ1-6; D gene uncertain. CDR3 DNA sequence: TGCGCCAGCAGACGGACCATGACAATCGGTTCACCCCTCCACTTT. Its protein product is CASRRTMTIGSPLHF.